One sample yielded the 21 T cell receptor beta chains listed below, sequenced in a study of Ad26.COV2.S vaccination and SARS-CoV-2 variants. The treatment denotes: around 19 received Ad26.COV2.S at low or high dose, single or two shots; roughly 5 received placebo; per-sample allocation not given. Samples came from day 63 after the first vaccine or placebo injection. The data were produced by immunoSEQ multiplex PCR, yet TCRdb's version contains in-frame clones alone and is incomplete. The data hold 300,000 to 400,000 clones, with roughly 84% observed a single time. The input for sequencing was peripheral blood, taken in a trial of Ad26.COV2.S vaccine versus placebo. Receptors were obtained from a person aged 18-60 years who received the Ad26.COV2.S COVID-19 vaccine or a placebo.

The chain combines TRBV4-3 with TRBJ1-6, with D perhaps TRBD1 (5 bases). Trimming cost V 0 bases and J 7 bases, with 25 bases left between them. The CDR3 is 20 residues long. Germline V gene lookup returns CDR1 LGHNA and CDR2 YSLEER. The CDR3: CASSQDWIFQAGTFNSPLHF. For the CDR3, the DNA is TGCGCCAGCAGCCAAGATTGGATCTTTCAGGCCGGGACTTTCAATTCACCCCTCCACTTT.

This chain links TRBV6-2 or TRBV6-3 with TRBJ1-4; perhaps TRBD1 as D (6 bases). Germline V gives CDR1 MNHEY, CDR2 SVGEGT. Trimming left V 6 bases short and J 7 bases short, with 15 bases between. The CDR3 loop spans 14 amino acids. The chain's CDR3 is CASSRTEVREKLFF. CDR3 nucleotides: TGTGCCAGCAGCAGGACAGAAGTTCGTGAAAAACTGTTTTTT.

This clone is a singleton in its sample. The gene calls are TRBV7-9 and TRBJ1-1; a possible D gene is TRBD1 (6 bases). The germline gives CDR1 SEHNR, CDR2 FQNEAQ (reference sequence). Trimming cost V 1 base and J 1 base, with 13 bases left between them. CDR3 length: 16 residues. The CDR3 bases are TGTGCCAGCAGCTTAGGTACAGGACAGTGGAACACTGAAGCTTTCTTT. Its protein is CASSLGTGQWNTEAFF.

This rearrangement joins TRBV10-3 to TRBJ1-1; 9 bases line up with TRBD1. Germline CDR1 and CDR2: ENHRY and SYGVKD. There are 16 residues in the CDR3. J gave up 4 bases and V 5 bases, and 11 bases lay outside the gene matches. The CDR3 protein is CAISSPQGARGTEAFF. As DNA, the CDR3 is TGTGCCATCAGTTCACCACAGGGGGCAAGGGGCACTGAAGCTTTCTTT.

The chain carries TRBV7-2 and TRBJ1-3; D call uncertain. Trimming took off 3 bases at V and 4 bases at J, with 10 bases between the two ends. CDR1 and CDR2 (germline): SGHTA, FQGNSA. CDR3 length: 14 amino acids. CDR3 coding DNA: TGTGCCAGCAGCTTCACCCCCTGGGGAAACACCATATATTTT. This translates into CASSFTPWGNTIYF.

The chain joins TRBV12-3 or TRBV12-4 to TRBJ1-2; no definite D call. V was pared by 6 bases and J by 8 bases, with 16 bases between. This CDR3 is built from 13 residues. For the CDR3, the DNA is TGTGCCAGCAGATCCCGGGAAGGGTGGGGCTACACCTTC. Its protein is CASRSREGWGYTF.

J is TRBJ2-6 and V is TRBV6-6, with D hard to call. The CDR3 covers 14 residues. Germline assignment: CDR1 MNHNY and CDR2 SVGAGI (reference sequence). V lost 5 bases, J lost 2 bases, and 7 bases lay in between. The CDR3 nucleotides are TGTGCCAGCAGTCCGAGAACTGGGGCCAACGTCCTGACTTTC. It translates to CASSPRTGANVLTF.

This clone was counted between two and nine times. The J gene is TRBJ1-6, the V gene TRBV3-1 (or the pseudogene TRBV3-2), with TRBD1 matching 8 bases. This CDR3 spans 17 amino acids. Trimming took 4 bases from V and 1 from J; bases not matched to a gene: 6. The germline V gene encodes CDR1 LGHDT and CDR2 YNNKEL (reference sequence). The CDR3 DNA sequence: TGTGCCAGCAGCCCTGGACAGGGAAGGTCCTATAATTCACCCCTCCACTTT. It encodes CASSPGQGRSYNSPLHF.

The rearrangement links TRBV7-2 to TRBJ1-1; D is possibly TRBD1 (5 bases). Germline-derived CDR1 and CDR2 are SGHTA and FQGNSA. This CDR3 is built from 14 residues. V was trimmed by 1 base and J by 4 bases, leaving 10 bases between them. The CDR3 reads CASSLGTFGTEAFF. CDR3 nucleotides: TGTGCCAGCAGCTTAGGGACATTCGGCACTGAAGCTTTCTTT. Together with reference TRBV7-2 and TRBJ1-1, the CDR3 gives the full variable domain: GAGVSQSPSNKVTEKGKDVELRCDPISGHTALYWYRQSLGQGLEFLIYFQGNSAPDKSGLPSDRFSAERTGGSVSTLTIQRTQQEDSAVYLCASSLGTFGTEAFFGQGTRLTVV.

The V gene is TRBV18, the J gene TRBJ2-2, with 8 positions matching TRBD1. Trimming cost V 1 base and J 2 bases; bases outside gene matches: 3. This CDR3 has 16 amino acids. Germline CDR1 KGHSH, CDR2 LQKENI. CDR3 bases: TGTGCCAGCTCACCACTACAGGGGGATAACACCGGGGAGCTGTTTTTT. Translating it yields CASSPLQGDNTGELFF.

CDR3 residues: CASSIAAGGHQPQHF. The CDR3 bases are TGTGCCAGTAGTATAGCAGCAGGGGGCCATCAGCCCCAGCATTTT. The chain carries TRBV19 and TRBJ1-5; TRBD1 agrees at 8 bases. Germline V gene data show CDR1 as LNHDA and CDR2 as SQIVND (reference sequence). J gave up 5 bases and V 1 base, and 4 bases lay outside the gene matches. The CDR3 sequence is 15 residues long.

The rearrangement joins TRBV3-1 (or the pseudogene TRBV3-2) to TRBJ2-3; D call uncertain. This CDR3 contains 12 residues. Trimming took 8 bases from V and 0 from J, leaving 6 bases between them. The germline V gene has CDR1 LGHDT and CDR2 YNNKEL (reference sequence). This chain's CDR3 is CASGESTDTQYF. In DNA form, the CDR3 reads TGTGCCAGCGGAGAGAGCACAGATACGCAGTATTTT.

This chain connects TRBV19 to TRBJ2-7, with D perhaps TRBD1 (5 bases). Trimming stripped 7 bases from V and 0 bases from J, with 19 bases between. CDR3 length: 16 amino acids. Germline CDR1 is LNHDA and CDR2 is SQIVND (reference sequence). The CDR3 region has the DNA TGTGCCAGTAAATCGAACAGGCCTGCGAGCTCCTACGAGCAGTACTTC. This codes for CASKSNRPASSYEQYF.

The chain couples TRBV30 to TRBJ1-4; D is unclear. The CDR3 has 12 residues. The germline V gene has CDR1 GTSNPN and CDR2 SVGIG (reference sequence). The ends were cut back, 0 bases at V and 7 bases at J, with 6 bases in the middle. The CDR3 DNA reads as TGTGCCTGGAGTGTATCGCTTGAAAAACTGTTTTTT. It specifies CAWSVSLEKLFF. Filled out from reference TRBV30 and TRBJ1-4, the complete variable domain reads SQTIHQWPATLVQPVGSPLSLECTVEGTSNPNLYWYRQAAGRGLQLLFYSVGIGQISSEVPQNLSASRPQDRQFILSSKKLLLSDSGFYLCAWSVSLEKLFFGSGTQLSVL.

The sample holds a few counts of this clone. V gene TRBV5-1 combines with J gene TRBJ1-1; no clear D gene. Trimming shortened V by 4 bases and J by 1 base, and 11 bases separated the two germline ends. The CDR3 consists of 14 residues. The germline V gene has CDR1 SGHRS and CDR2 YFSETQ. In DNA form, the CDR3 reads TGCGCCAGCAGCCCTCTCCCCCCGAACACTGAAGCTTTCTTT. Encoded protein: CASSPLPPNTEAFF.

This clone was seen once. This chain joins TRBV6-2 or TRBV6-3 and TRBJ2-7; possibly TRBD1 or TRBD2 for D (5 bases each). V was trimmed by 5 bases and J by 1 base, leaving 18 bases between them. This CDR3 is 16 amino acids long. The germline V gene has CDR1 MNHEY and CDR2 SVGEGT. The CDR3 sequence is CASSGSRGSWSYEQYF. The DNA of the CDR3 is TGTGCCAGCAGTGGTTCGAGGGGAAGCTGGTCCTACGAGCAGTACTTC.

The V call is TRBV7-9, the J call TRBJ2-2; no clear D. This CDR3 is built from 14 residues. V was shortened by 1 base and J by 9 bases, with 12 bases between the two germline ends. Germline assignment: CDR1 SEHNR and CDR2 FQNEAQ (reference sequence). CDR3 residues: CASSLGAPIRELFF. CDR3 bases: TGTGCCAGCAGCTTAGGGGCCCCTATCCGGGAGCTGTTTTTT.

In this sample, this clone turned up once. V and J are TRBV6-2 or TRBV6-3 and TRBJ2-2; possible D gene TRBD2, 5 bases. V was pared by 4 bases and J by 7 bases, with 16 bases between. This CDR3 region has 15 residues. Germline CDR1 and CDR2: MNHEY and SVGEGT. The CDR3 protein is CASSFPLLVGGELFF. The CDR3 DNA is TGTGCCAGCAGTTTTCCCCTACTAGTCGGCGGGGAGCTGTTTTTT.

V gene TRBV5-6 combines with J gene TRBJ2-1; D not resolved. The germline CDR1 and CDR2 sequences are SGHDT and YYEEEE. The CDR3 has 12 residues. Trimming took off 1 base at V and 9 bases at J, with 8 bases between the two ends. CDR3 DNA: TGTGCCAGCAGCTTGTGGCGTACTGAGCAGTTCTTC. This sequence encodes CASSLWRTEQFF.

This chain joins TRBV7-9 and TRBJ1-5; 7 positions agree with TRBD1. With 4 bases clipped from V and 7 bases from J, the junction kept 4 bases outside the gene matches. CDR3 length: 13 residues. The V gene's germline CDR1 is SEHNR and CDR2 FQNEAQ (reference sequence). The DNA for the CDR3 is TGTGCCAGCAGCTCCGGACAGGAACAGCCCCAGCATTTT. It codes for CASSSGQEQPQHF.

This chain joins TRBV29-1 and TRBJ2-5, with a possible D match to TRBD1 (6 bases). The V end lost 3 bases, the J end lost 4 bases, and 15 bases lay between the germline ends. This CDR3 has 14 amino acids. Per germline, CDR1 SQVTM and CDR2 ANQGSEA. CDR3 sequence: CSVDTAGAGETQYF. The CDR3 DNA is TGCAGCGTTGACACGGCAGGGGCGGGAGAGACCCAGTACTTC.